This TCR beta chain was captured by sequencing in a study of response to subunit inactivated influenza vaccine. TCRdb independently ran MiXCR on the RT-PCR reads; one entry per CDR3 protein. This table has around 300,000 distinct CDR3 sequences, over 20% appearing once. Whole-study results and caveats: Few new T cells, the authors suggested, are recruited by each seasonal influenza vaccination.

This CDR3 comprises 16 residues. The trim removed 5 bases at V and 8 bases at J, leaving 9 bases unmatched. Per germline, CDR1 MNHEY and CDR2 SVGEGT. As concerns this clonotype: Antigen unknown.

This TCR came from a man in his fifties or sixties who received an inactivated influenza vaccine. Sequencing used PBMCs from blood, obtained about 19 months after vaccination. J is TRBJ2-1 and V is TRBV6-2 or TRBV6-3; 13 nucleotides match TRBD2. DNA for the CDR3: TGTGCCAGCAGTACGAGGACTAGCGGGAGTATCGATGAGCAGTTCTTC. This translates into CASSTRTSGSIDEQFF.